This is a list of T cell receptor beta chains from one sample in a study of T cell responses to AZD1222 COVID-19 vaccine. This table comes from immunoSEQ multiplex PCR, and its TCRdb copy is limited to in-frame clones, with some not included. The table lists 95,000 to 150,000 clones, 80% to 95% of them singletons. Sequencing used peripheral blood, obtained on day 0 of AZD1222 vaccination. These receptors were obtained from an adult in good health. Each CDR3 is given with its conserved first and last residue. Fields, in order: V gene, D gene, clone size, J gene, CDR3 DNA, CDR3 protein. A D gene is named only where the DNA matches it firmly. Clone size, where shown, is once, few, many, or a class for clones that have expanded.

v_call: TRBV6-5
d_call: NA
clone_size: NA
j_call: TRBJ1-1
cdr3_nt: TGTGCCAGCAGGAACGACAGGAACCAAGCTTTCTTT
cdr3_aa: CASRNDRNQAFF

v_call: TRBV7-8
d_call: NA
clone_size: NA
j_call: TRBJ1-2
cdr3_nt: TGTGCCAGCAGCTCCCTTAGCGTCCAAGGACAGTTCATAAACTATGGCTACACCTTC
cdr3_aa: CASSSLSVQGQFINYGYTF

v_call: TRBV5-4
d_call: TRBD1
clone_size: once
j_call: TRBJ1-2
cdr3_nt: TGTGCCAGCAGACAAACGACAGGGGACTATGGCTACACCTTC
cdr3_aa: CASRQTTGDYGYTF

v_call: TRBV7-3
d_call: NA
clone_size: NA
j_call: TRBJ1-5
cdr3_nt: TGTGCCAGCAGCTTAATCGGTCAGTACAATCAGCCCCAGCATTTT
cdr3_aa: CASSLIGQYNQPQHF

v_call: TRBV19
d_call: TRBD1
clone_size: NA
j_call: TRBJ1-5
cdr3_nt: TGTGCCAGTAGGCTGATCCGCAGGGGGCAGGGTTTCAATCAGCCCCAGCATTTT
cdr3_aa: CASRLIRRGQGFNQPQHF

v_call: TRBV6-6
d_call: TRBD1
clone_size: NA
j_call: TRBJ1-1
cdr3_nt: TGTGCCAGCGGAAAGACAGGGGAAGCTTTCTTT
cdr3_aa: CASGKTGEAFF

v_call: TRBV5-1
d_call: NA
clone_size: NA
j_call: TRBJ2-5
cdr3_nt: TGCGCCAGCACCCCGGGCTGGTCTGAGGAGACCCAGTACTTC
cdr3_aa: CASTPGWSEETQYF

v_call: TRBV28
d_call: NA
clone_size: once
j_call: TRBJ2-7
cdr3_nt: TGTGCCAGCAGGATTCAGGGATCCTACGAGCAGTACTTC
cdr3_aa: CASRIQGSYEQYF

v_call: TRBV4-2
d_call: NA
clone_size: NA
j_call: TRBJ1-2
cdr3_nt: TGTGCCAGCAGCCAAGACCAGAGGGGTAACTATGGCTACACCTTC
cdr3_aa: CASSQDQRGNYGYTF

v_call: TRBV9
d_call: NA
clone_size: NA
j_call: TRBJ2-1
cdr3_nt: TGTGCCAGCAGCGTTACGGGAGTCTCCTACAATGAGCAGTTCTTC
cdr3_aa: CASSVTGVSYNEQFF

v_call: TRBV7-2
d_call: TRBD2
clone_size: NA
j_call: TRBJ2-6
cdr3_nt: TGTGCCAGCAGCCCGGGACTAGCGAGCTACCACTCTGGGGCCAACGTCCTGACTTTC
cdr3_aa: CASSPGLASYHSGANVLTF

v_call: TRBV4-2
d_call: NA
clone_size: NA
j_call: TRBJ2-1
cdr3_nt: TGTGCCAGCAGCCAAGAGGCGCCGGCGGGAATTTTCCACAATGAGCAGTTCTTC
cdr3_aa: CASSQEAPAGIFHNEQFF

v_call: TRBV18
d_call: TRBD1
clone_size: NA
j_call: TRBJ1-3
cdr3_nt: TGTGCCAGCTCACCAGGGACAGGTGGTAGAAACACCATATATTTT
cdr3_aa: CASSPGTGGRNTIYF